This T cell receptor beta chain was captured by sequencing in a study of human T cells and chemical hapten exposure. This clonotype occurred many times. Each CDR3 protein gets one entry after TCRdb re-called the RACE reads with MiXCR. The top ten clones hold approximately 1.5% of a sample with around 70,000 distinct CDR3 sequences, approximately 10% of them seen once. The time point was: patch test 3, about 24 weeks after DPC sensitization. As to treatment: therapeutic diphenylcyclopropenone sensitization with weekly scalp DPC. The germline gives CDR1 MGHRA, CDR2 YSYEKL. The junction had 0 bases not matched to a gene; V was cut back by 1 base and J by 2 bases. The length of the CDR3 is 16 residues.

The starting material was whole blood, obtained in connection with sensitization to the hapten diphenylcyclopropenone (DPC). The chain links TRBV4-1 to TRBJ2-1; TRBD2 aligns across 12 bases. This sequence originates from a woman between 50 and 59 years old with alopecia areata. Some clones in this sample may be carry-over from other donors' samples. CDR3 DNA sequence: TGCGCCAGCAGCCAAGGACTAGCGGGGGCCTACAATGAGCAGTTCTTC. Residues: CASSQGLAGAYNEQFF.